This record looks at one TCR beta chain sequence and its context. J lost 5 bases, V lost 3 bases, and 3 bases had no gene match. The CDR3 has 13 amino acids. The V gene's germline CDR1 is SQVTM and CDR2 ANQGSEA. Profiling relied on immunoSEQ multiplex PCR, and the TCRdb table lists in-frame clones only, not all of them. The sample lists roughly 80,000 clones; approximately 92% were seen once. These data originate in a study of control samples from healthy donors and cancer patients. This chain uses TRBV29-1 with TRBJ1-4, with 7 bases lining up with TRBD1. What was sequenced was blood. The TCR was taken from a woman in her sixties in good health. This chain's CDR3 is CSVDEGANEKLFF. The CDR3 nucleotides read TGCAGCGTTGATGAGGGGGCAAATGAAAAACTGTTTTTT.